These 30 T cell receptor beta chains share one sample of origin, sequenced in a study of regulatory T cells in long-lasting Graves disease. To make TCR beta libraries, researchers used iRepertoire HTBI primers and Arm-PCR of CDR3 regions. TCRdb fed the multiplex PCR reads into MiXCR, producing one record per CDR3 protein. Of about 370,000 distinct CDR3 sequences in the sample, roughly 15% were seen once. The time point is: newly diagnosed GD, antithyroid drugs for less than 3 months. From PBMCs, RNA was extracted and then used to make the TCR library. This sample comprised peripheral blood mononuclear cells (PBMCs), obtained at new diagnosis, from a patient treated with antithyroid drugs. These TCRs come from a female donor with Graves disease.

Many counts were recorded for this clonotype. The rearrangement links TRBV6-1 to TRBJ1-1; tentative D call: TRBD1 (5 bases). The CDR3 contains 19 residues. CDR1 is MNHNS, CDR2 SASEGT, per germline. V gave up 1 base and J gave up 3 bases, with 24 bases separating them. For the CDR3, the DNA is TGTGCCAGCAGTGAAGGGGGGTACTGGGGCCTCAGAAGGGACACTGAAGCTTTCTTT. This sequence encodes CASSEGGYWGLRRDTEAFF.

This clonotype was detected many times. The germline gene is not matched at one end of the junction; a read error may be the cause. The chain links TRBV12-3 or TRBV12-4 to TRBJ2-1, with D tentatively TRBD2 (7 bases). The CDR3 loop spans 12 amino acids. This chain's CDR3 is CASSLYRAGQQF. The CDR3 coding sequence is TGTGCCAGCAGTTTGTATCGAGCGGGACAACAATTC.

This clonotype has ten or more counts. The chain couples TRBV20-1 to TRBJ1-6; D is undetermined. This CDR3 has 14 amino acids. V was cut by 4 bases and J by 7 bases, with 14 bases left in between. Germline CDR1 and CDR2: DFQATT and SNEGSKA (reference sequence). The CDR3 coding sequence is TGCAGTGCTATCCGCGACAATATCAATTCACCCCTCCACTTT. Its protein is CSAIRDNINSPLHF.

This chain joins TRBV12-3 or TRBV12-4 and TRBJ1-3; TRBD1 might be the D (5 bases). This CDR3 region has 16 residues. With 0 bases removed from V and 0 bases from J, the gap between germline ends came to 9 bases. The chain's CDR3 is CASSLAGQGSGNTIYF. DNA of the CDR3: TGTGCCAGCAGTTTAGCAGGACAAGGCTCTGGAAACACCATATATTTT.

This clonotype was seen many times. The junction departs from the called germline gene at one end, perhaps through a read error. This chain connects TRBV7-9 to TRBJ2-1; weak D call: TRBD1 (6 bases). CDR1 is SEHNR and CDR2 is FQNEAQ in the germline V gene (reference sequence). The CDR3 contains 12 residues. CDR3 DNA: TGTGCCAGCAGCTTAGCGGGGTCAGGGGCGATCTTC. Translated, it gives CASSLAGSGAIF.

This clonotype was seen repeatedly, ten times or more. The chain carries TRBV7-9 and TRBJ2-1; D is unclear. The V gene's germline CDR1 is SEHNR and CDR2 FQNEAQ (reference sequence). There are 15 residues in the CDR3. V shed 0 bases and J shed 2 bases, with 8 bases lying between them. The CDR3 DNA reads TGTGCCAGCAGCTTAGCCCCTTACGCCTACAATGAGCAGTTCTTC. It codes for CASSLAPYAYNEQFF.

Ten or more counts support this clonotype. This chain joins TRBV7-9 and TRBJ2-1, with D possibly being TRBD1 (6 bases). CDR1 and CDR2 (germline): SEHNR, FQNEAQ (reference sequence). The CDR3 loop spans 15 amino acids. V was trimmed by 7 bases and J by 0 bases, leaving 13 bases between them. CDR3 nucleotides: TGTGCCAGCACCCTGGACAGTAGCTCCTACAATGAGCAGTTCTTC. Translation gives CASTLDSSSYNEQFF.

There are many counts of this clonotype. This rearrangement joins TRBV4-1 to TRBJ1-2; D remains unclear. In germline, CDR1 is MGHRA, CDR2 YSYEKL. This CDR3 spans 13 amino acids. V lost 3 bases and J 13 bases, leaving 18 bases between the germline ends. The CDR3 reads CASSHLGEVMGTF. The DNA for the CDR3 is TGCGCCAGCAGCCACCTCGGGGAAGTTATGGGCACCTTC.

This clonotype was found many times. The CDR3 loop reads CASSYSSWGNEQFF. The CDR3 DNA reads as TGTGCCAGCAGTTACTCGAGCTGGGGCAATGAGCAGTTCTTC. This chain uses TRBV6-2 or TRBV6-3 with TRBJ2-1, with unresolved D. The CDR3 extends over 14 amino acids. Germline CDR1 MNHEY, CDR2 SVGEGT. V was clipped by 0 bases and J by 6 bases, with 9 bases between them.

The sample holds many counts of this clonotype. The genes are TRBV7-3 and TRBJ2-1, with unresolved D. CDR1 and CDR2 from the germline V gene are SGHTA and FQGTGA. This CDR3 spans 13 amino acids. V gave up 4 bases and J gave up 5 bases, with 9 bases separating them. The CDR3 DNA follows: TGTGCCAGCAGCTCCGACTGGGACAATGAGCAGTTCTTC. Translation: CASSSDWDNEQFF.

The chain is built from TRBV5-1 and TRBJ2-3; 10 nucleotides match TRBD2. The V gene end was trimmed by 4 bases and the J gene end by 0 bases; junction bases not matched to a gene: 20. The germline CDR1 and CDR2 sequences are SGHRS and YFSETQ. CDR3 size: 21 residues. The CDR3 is CASSADFSSGGHKTSTDTQYF. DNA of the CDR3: TGCGCCAGCAGCGCCGACTTTTCTAGCGGGGGCCACAAAACTAGCACAGATACGCAGTATTTT.

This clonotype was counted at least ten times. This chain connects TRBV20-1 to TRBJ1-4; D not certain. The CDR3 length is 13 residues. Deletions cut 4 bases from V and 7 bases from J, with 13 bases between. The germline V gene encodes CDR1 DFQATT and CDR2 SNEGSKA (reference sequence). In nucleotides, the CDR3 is TGCAGTGCTATCTCCAGCGTAGGTGAAAAACTGTTTTTT. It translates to CSAISSVGEKLFF.

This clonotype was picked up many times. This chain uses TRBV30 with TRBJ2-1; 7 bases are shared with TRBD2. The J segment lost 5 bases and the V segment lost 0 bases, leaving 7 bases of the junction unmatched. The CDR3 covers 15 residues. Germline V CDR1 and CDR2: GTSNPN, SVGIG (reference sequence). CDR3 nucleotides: TGTGCCTGGAGTGTCTTCGGCGGGAGACACAATGAGCAGTTCTTC. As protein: CAWSVFGGRHNEQFF.

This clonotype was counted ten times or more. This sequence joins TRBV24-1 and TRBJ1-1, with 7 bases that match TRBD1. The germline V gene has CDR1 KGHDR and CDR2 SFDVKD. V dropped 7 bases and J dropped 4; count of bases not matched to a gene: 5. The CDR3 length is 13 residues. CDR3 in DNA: TGTGCCACCAGAAGACAGGGAGTCACTGAAGCTTTCTTT. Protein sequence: CATRRQGVTEAFF.

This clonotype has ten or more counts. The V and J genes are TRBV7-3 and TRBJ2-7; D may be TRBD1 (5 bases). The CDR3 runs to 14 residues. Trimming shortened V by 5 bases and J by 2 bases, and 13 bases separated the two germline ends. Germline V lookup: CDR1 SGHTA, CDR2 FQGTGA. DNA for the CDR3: TGTGCCAGCAGCCAGGGTGGGCGACCCTACGAGCAGTACTTC. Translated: CASSQGGRPYEQYF. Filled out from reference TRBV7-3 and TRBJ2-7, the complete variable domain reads GAGVSQTPSNKVTEKGKYVELRCDPISGHTALYWYRQSLGQGPEFLIYFQGTGAADDSGLPNDRFFAVRPEGSVSTLKIQRTERGDSAVYLCASSQGGRPYEQYFGPGTRLTVT.

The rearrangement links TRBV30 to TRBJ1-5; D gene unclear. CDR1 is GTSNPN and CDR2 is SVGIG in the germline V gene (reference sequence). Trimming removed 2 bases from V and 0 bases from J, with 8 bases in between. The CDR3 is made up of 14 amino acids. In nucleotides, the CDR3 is TGTGCCTGGAGTTACGGTGATAGCAATCAGCCCCAGCATTTT. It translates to CAWSYGDSNQPQHF. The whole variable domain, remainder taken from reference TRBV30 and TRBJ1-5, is SQTIHQWPATLVQPVGSPLSLECTVEGTSNPNLYWYRQAAGRGLQLLFYSVGIGQISSEVPQNLSASRPQDRQFILSSKKLLLSDSGFYLCAWSYGDSNQPQHFGDGTRLSIL.

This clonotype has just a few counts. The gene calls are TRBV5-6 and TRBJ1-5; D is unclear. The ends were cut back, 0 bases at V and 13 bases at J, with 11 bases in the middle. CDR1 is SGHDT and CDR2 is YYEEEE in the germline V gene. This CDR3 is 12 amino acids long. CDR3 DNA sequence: TGTGCCAGCAGCTTGGGGTCTATTCCTCAGCATTTT. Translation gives CASSLGSIPQHF.

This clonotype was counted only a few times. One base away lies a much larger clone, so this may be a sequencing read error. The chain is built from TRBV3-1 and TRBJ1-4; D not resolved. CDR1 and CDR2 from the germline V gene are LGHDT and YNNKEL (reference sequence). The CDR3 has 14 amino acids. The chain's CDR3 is CASSQRLSNEELFF. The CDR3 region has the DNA TGTGCCAGCAGCCAAAGGCTTTCTAATGAAGAACTGTTTTTT.

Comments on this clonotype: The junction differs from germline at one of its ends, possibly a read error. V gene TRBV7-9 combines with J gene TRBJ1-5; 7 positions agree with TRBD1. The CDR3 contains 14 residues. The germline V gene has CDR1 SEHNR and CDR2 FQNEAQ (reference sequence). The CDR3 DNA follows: TGTGCCGCAGGGGGGGCGAATAGCAATCGGCCCCAGCATTTT. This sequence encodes CAAGGANSNRPQHF.

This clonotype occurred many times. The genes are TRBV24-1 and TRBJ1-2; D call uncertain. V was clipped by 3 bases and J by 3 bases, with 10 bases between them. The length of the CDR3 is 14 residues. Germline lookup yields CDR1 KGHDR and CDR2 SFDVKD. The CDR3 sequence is CATSDGPEYYGYTF. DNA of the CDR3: TGTGCCACCAGTGATGGGCCCGAATACTATGGCTACACCTTC.

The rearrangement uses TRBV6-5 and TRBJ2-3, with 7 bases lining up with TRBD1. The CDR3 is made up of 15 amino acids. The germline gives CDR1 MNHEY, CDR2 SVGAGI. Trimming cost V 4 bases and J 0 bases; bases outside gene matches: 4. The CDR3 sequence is CASSSQGHSTDTQYF. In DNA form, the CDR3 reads TGTGCCAGCAGTTCACAGGGGCATAGCACAGATACGCAGTATTTT.

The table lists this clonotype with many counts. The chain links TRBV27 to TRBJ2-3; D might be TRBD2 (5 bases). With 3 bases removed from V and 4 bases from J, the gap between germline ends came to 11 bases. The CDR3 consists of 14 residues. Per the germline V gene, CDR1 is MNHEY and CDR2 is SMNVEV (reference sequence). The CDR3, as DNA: TGTGCCAGCAGTTTGGGAGTTACCGCAGATACGCAGTATTTT. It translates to CASSLGVTADTQYF.

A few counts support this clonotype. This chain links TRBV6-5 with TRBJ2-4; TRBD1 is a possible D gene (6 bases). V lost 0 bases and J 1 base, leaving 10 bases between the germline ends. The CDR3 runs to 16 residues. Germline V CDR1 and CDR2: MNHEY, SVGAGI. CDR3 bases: TGTGCCAGCAGTTACTCGAACAGGGTGGCCAAAAACATTCAGTACTTC. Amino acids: CASSYSNRVAKNIQYF.

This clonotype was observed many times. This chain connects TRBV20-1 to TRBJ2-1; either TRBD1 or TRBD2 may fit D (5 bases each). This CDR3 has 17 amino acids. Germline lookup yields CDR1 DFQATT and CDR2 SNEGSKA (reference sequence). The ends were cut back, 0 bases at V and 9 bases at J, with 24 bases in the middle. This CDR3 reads CSARDIHGTPGFGEQFF. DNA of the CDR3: TGCAGTGCTAGAGATATACATGGGACGCCGGGGTTTGGTGAGCAGTTCTTC.

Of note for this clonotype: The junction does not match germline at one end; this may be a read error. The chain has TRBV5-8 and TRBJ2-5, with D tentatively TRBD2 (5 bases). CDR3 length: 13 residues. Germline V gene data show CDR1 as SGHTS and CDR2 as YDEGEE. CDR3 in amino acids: CASSPSGRETQYF. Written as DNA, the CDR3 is TGCGCCAGCAGTCCCAGCGGCCGAGAGACCCAGTACTTC.

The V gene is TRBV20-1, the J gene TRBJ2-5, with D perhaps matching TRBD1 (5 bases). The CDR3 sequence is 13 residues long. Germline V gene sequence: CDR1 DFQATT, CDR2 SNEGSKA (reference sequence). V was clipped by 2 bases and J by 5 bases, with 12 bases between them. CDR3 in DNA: TGCAGTGCTAGACCTGACAGCTACGAGACCCAGTACTTC. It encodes CSARPDSYETQYF.

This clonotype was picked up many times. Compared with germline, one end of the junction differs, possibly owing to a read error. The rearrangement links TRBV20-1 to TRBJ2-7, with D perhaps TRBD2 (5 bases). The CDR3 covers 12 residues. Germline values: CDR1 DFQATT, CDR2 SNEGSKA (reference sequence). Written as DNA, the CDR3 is TGCAGTGCTAGACTGGATGACTCTGCGGGCGACTTC. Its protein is CSARLDDSAGDF.

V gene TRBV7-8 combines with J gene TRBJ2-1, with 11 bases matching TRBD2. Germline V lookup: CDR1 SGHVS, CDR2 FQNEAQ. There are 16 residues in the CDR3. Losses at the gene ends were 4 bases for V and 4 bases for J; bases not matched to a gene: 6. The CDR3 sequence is CASSSRTSGSYNEQFF. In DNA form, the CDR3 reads TGTGCCAGCAGCTCTAGGACTAGCGGGTCTTACAATGAGCAGTTCTTC.

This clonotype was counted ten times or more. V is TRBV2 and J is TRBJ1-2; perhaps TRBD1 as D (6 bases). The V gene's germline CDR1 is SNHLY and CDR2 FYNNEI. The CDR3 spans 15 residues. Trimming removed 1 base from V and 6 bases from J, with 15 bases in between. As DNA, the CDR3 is TGTGCCAGCAGTGAAGTGGACAGACTAGTTCATGGCTACACCTTC. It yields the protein CASSEVDRLVHGYTF.

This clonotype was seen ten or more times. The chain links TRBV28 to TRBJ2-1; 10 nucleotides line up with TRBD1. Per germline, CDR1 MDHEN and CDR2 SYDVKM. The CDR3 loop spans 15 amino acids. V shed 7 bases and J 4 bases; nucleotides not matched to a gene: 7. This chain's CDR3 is CASTLPGQGYNEQFF. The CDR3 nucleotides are TGTGCCAGCACCCTACCGGGACAGGGGTACAATGAGCAGTTCTTC.